This TCR beta chain was retrieved from a study of blood T cell repertoires in COVID-19. The CDR3 totals 16 residues. V shed 1 base and J 3 bases; nucleotides not matched to a gene: 9. CDR1 LGHNA and CDR2 YNFKEQ come from the germline V gene. The repertoire was sequenced with immunoSEQ multiplex PCR; TCRdb's copy has only in-frame clones and lacks some. The sample has fewer than 200,000 clones, approximately 91% seen once. The V and J genes are TRBV4-2 and TRBJ2-7; TRBD1 matches 7 bases. Sequencing was performed on peripheral blood. This TCR came from a man between 18 and 29 years old with COVID-19, enrolled during active disease. CDR3 sequence reads: CASSQVRGQGVYEQYF. The CDR3, as DNA: TGTGCCAGCAGCCAAGTGAGGGGGCAGGGGGTCTACGAGCAGTACTTC.